Described below is a single T cell receptor (beta chain) sequence and its context. Its cognate antigen has yet to be identified. No clone much larger than this one lies a single base away; base qualities are absent. These data are taken from a study of control samples from healthy donors and cancer patients (dated by TCRdb to 2018 to 2020). To prepare the library, the immunoSEQ multiplex PCR assay was applied. TCRdb carries this immuneACCESS record with in-frame sequences only. Its versions omit some clonotypes, under half of them owing to an unresolved V gene in the studies checked, with the rest unexplained. The sample yields around 58,000 clones; approximately 88% were counted once. Clones ranked in the top ten supply more than 3.5% of the sample. From cysteine to phenylalanine, the CDR3 is 13 amino acids long. The only DNA kept is the CDR3, 39 bases in frame from the first base. V loses 1 base of germline sequence and J loses 0 bases, and the interval between the two ends is 4 bases. CDR1 and CDR2 were assigned from the germline V gene as SGHRS and YFSETQ.

The chain is encoded by TRBV5-1 joined to TRBJ1-1, with an unclear D gene assignment. Sequences were obtained from blood. This TCR was recovered from a man in his forties or fifties in good health. The CDR3 is CASSLSVNTEAFF. DNA sequence: TGCGCCAGCAGCTTGTCGGTGAACACTGAAGCTTTCTTT.